A single sample gave rise to the 12 T cell receptor beta chains below, sequenced in a study of CD8 T cells in ankylosing spondylitis (dated 2017 in TCRdb). Receptor amplification or capture employed 5' RACE. Sequencing used an Illumina HiSeq 2500. TCRdb passed the public sequencing reads through fastp at Q25 and MiXCR, retaining productive beta sequences. Under each unique CDR3 protein, matching rows form one entry showing the most common genes and DNA. This sample has approximately 240,000 distinct CDR3 sequences in its table, and roughly 10% of those were observed once. The top ten clones comprise around 2.6% of the sample. The specimen was blood, either unsorted or a sorted T cell fraction (not recorded which). These receptors were collected from a male donor with ankylosing spondylitis or in good health (not recorded which).

This clonotype was seen many times. The chain joins TRBV12-3 or TRBV12-4 to TRBJ2-2, with TRBD1 as a possible D gene (5 bases). The CDR3 length is 13 residues. The V end was cut by 8 bases, the J end by 4 bases, with 11 bases between. The CDR3: CASSSGPTGELFF. CDR3 coding DNA: TGTGCCAGCTCTTCAGGGCCCACCGGGGAGCTGTTTTTT.

This clonotype was counted ten times or more. This chain links TRBV12-5 with TRBJ1-5; D call uncertain. The germline V gene encodes CDR1 LGHNT and CDR2 FRNRAP. The CDR3 contains 12 residues. The germline V and J ends were trimmed by 5 bases and 7 bases, with 9 bases remaining between them. CDR3 residues: CASGLGRQPQHF. In DNA, the CDR3 is TGTGCTAGTGGTCTTGGAAGGCAGCCCCAGCATTTT.

At least ten counts were recorded for this clonotype. The rearrangement links TRBV6-1 to TRBJ1-2; D may be TRBD1 (5 bases). The germline V gene encodes CDR1 MNHNS and CDR2 SASEGT. The CDR3 length is 14 residues. V was clipped by 6 bases and J by 6 bases, with 17 bases between them. The CDR3 reads CASRVLGRGDGYTF. The CDR3 nucleotides are TGTGCCAGCAGGGTGTTAGGGCGGGGCGATGGCTACACCTTC.

This clonotype was counted many times. The V and J genes are TRBV4-1 and TRBJ2-7, with TRBD1 identical over 7 bases. The ends lost 1 base at V and 2 bases at J; junction bases unmatched: 5. This CDR3 region has 15 residues. Germline values: CDR1 MGHRA, CDR2 YSYEKL. CDR3 region: CASSQVQGTAYEQYF. Written as DNA, the CDR3 is TGCGCCAGCAGCCAAGTGCAGGGGACAGCCTACGAGCAGTACTTC.

V usage is TRBV18 and J usage is TRBJ1-1; D uncertain. Trimming took 3 bases from V and 5 from J, leaving 10 bases between them. Germline V gene lookup returns CDR1 KGHSH and CDR2 LQKENI. The CDR3 extends over 13 amino acids. This CDR3 is CASSPGMGTEAFF. Written as DNA, the CDR3 is TGTGCCAGCTCACCCGGGATGGGTACTGAAGCTTTCTTT.

This clonotype has a handful of counts. J is TRBJ1-6 and V is TRBV7-9; 7 nucleotides line up with TRBD1. The CDR3 sequence is 15 residues long. Germline V gene data show CDR1 as SEHNR and CDR2 as FQNEAQ (reference sequence). V dropped 5 bases and J dropped 6; count of bases not matched to a gene: 7. As DNA, the CDR3 is TGTGCCAGCAGCCTCCGACAGGGCCCTAATTCACCCCTCCACTTT. Its protein product is CASSLRQGPNSPLHF. The full variable domain, with the rest looked up from reference TRBV7-9 and TRBJ1-6, is DTGVSQNPRHKITKRGQNVTFRCDPISEHNRLYWYRQTLGQGPEFLTYFQNEAQLEKSRLLSDRFSAERPKGSFSTLEIQRTEQGDSAMYLCASSLRQGPNSPLHFGNGTRLTVT.

This clonotype was recorded a few times. This chain joins TRBV7-2 and TRBJ1-4, with D possibly being TRBD1 (5 bases). V lost 4 bases and J lost 3, with 12 bases in between. From germline, CDR1 is SGHTA and CDR2 FQGNSA. The CDR3 extends over 15 amino acids. The CDR3: CASSSVGRSNEKLFF. Written as DNA, the CDR3 is TGTGCCAGCAGCTCCGTGGGACGGTCTAATGAAAAACTGTTTTTT.

This clonotype was recorded at least ten times. The junction departs from germline at one end; a sequencing error may be responsible. The CDR3 is CASSQVGTNYDYTF. CDR3 nucleotide sequence: TGCGCCAGCAGCCAAGTGGGGACGAACTATGACTACACCTTC. V is TRBV4-1 and J is TRBJ1-2, with D maybe TRBD1 (5 bases). CDR3 length: 14 residues. Germline loops: CDR1 MGHRA, CDR2 YSYEKL.

This clonotype was detected many times. Sequence at one end of the junction differs from germline and may be a read error. This sequence joins TRBV12-3 or TRBV12-4 and TRBJ1-1; TRBD1 matches 10 bases. This CDR3 has 12 residues. This chain's CDR3 is CADRGMNTEAFF. Written as DNA, the CDR3 is TGCGCGGACAGGGGGATGAACACTGAAGCTTTCTTT.

This clonotype appeared many times. This CDR3 reads CASSAGGGILGELFF. CDR3 in DNA: TGTGCCAGCAGTGCCGGTGGGGGAATCTTGGGGGAGCTGTTTTTT. V usage is TRBV6-1 and J usage is TRBJ2-2, with D perhaps being TRBD1 or TRBD2 (5 bases each). The CDR3 loop spans 15 amino acids. V was clipped by 4 bases and J by 8 bases, with 17 bases between them. Germline V gene sequence: CDR1 MNHNS, CDR2 SASEGT.

The chain has TRBV7-2 and TRBJ2-3; 14 nucleotides match TRBD2. The CDR3 has 16 residues. Germline V lookup: CDR1 SGHTA, CDR2 FQGNSA. V dropped 1 base and J dropped 6; count of bases not matched to a gene: 3. The DNA of the CDR3 is TGTGCCAGCAGCTTAGTCGGGACTAGCGGGAGTGATACGCAGTATTTT. It specifies CASSLVGTSGSDTQYF.

This clonotype was counted many times. This sequence joins TRBV6-2 or TRBV6-3 and TRBJ2-1; the D gene is possibly TRBD2 (6 bases). The CDR3 is 14 residues long. Trimming stripped 1 base from V and 10 bases from J, with 14 bases between. From germline, CDR1 is MNHEY and CDR2 SVGEGT. The CDR3 loop reads CASSYFGTSREQFF. CDR3 nucleotide sequence: TGTGCCAGCAGTTACTTTGGGACTTCCCGGGAGCAGTTCTTC.